Listed here are 26 T cell receptor beta chains from one sample, sequenced in a study of CD8 T cells in ankylosing spondylitis. In TCRdb, the 5' RACE reads were re-called with MiXCR into one record per CDR3 protein. The profile covers 200,000 or so distinct CDR3 sequences, with about 20% appearing a single time and around 4% taken by the ten largest. The material sequenced was blood, either unsorted or a sorted T cell fraction (not recorded which). Receptors were obtained from a male donor aged 10-30 years with ankylosing spondylitis or in good health (not recorded which).

In its sample, this clonotype was seen many times. The chain joins TRBV7-2 to TRBJ2-3, with D hard to call. The CDR3 loop spans 12 amino acids. V was shortened by 3 bases and J by 5 bases, with 6 bases between the two germline ends. Germline CDR1 reads SGHTA; CDR2 reads FQGNSA. The CDR3 region is CASSFKGDTQYF. DNA of the CDR3: TGTGCCAGCAGCTTCAAAGGAGATACGCAGTATTTT.

This clonotype was seen repeatedly, ten times or more. V and J are TRBV12-3 or TRBV12-4 and TRBJ1-4; no reliable D call. V was cut by 5 bases and J by 3 bases, with 13 bases left in between. The CDR3 consists of 15 residues. The CDR3 region has the DNA TGTGCCAGCAGTATCTACCGTTCGGCTAATGAAAAACTGTTTTTT. It encodes CASSIYRSANEKLFF.

This clonotype was seen at least ten times. The gene calls are TRBV24-1 and TRBJ2-2, with D unclear. The V end lost 1 base, the J end lost 0 bases, and 8 bases lay between the germline ends. This CDR3 comprises 16 residues. Germline V gene data show CDR1 as KGHDR and CDR2 as SFDVKD. CDR3 region: CATSDLDQANTGELFF. CDR3 nucleotide sequence: TGTGCCACCAGTGATTTAGACCAGGCGAACACCGGGGAGCTGTTTTTT.

This clonotype was found many times. The rearrangement joins TRBV23-1 to TRBJ2-1; maybe TRBD2 (6 bases). TRBV23-1 is designated an ORF whose function remains uncertain. V shed 7 bases and J shed 6 bases, with 19 bases lying between them. CDR3 size: 15 residues. CDR3 residues: CASTRNLRRGNEQFF. DNA for the CDR3: TGCGCCAGCACCCGTAATTTAAGGCGGGGCAATGAGCAGTTCTTC.

This clonotype was recorded at least ten times. This chain uses TRBV12-3 or TRBV12-4 with TRBJ1-1, with D unresolved. V was pared by 7 bases and J by 0 bases, with 18 bases between. The CDR3 is 16 amino acids. CDR3: CASKAGPLKMNTEAFF. The CDR3 region has the DNA TGTGCCAGCAAAGCCGGACCTTTGAAAATGAACACTGAAGCTTTCTTT.

This clonotype appeared many times. V usage is TRBV5-1 and J usage is TRBJ1-1; D gene ambiguous. V was trimmed by 6 bases and J by 1 base, leaving 10 bases between them. CDR1 and CDR2 from the germline V gene are SGHRS and YFSETQ. CDR3 length equals 13 residues. CDR3 amino acids: CASNTGKNTEAFF. As DNA, the CDR3 is TGCGCCAGCAATACGGGTAAGAACACTGAAGCTTTCTTT.

This clonotype was counted many times. The V gene is TRBV12-3 or TRBV12-4, the J gene TRBJ2-4; 8 bases fit TRBD2. With V trimmed by 6 bases and J by 3 bases, 4 bases remained unmatched. The CDR3 has 14 residues. CDR3 residues: CASRFGTSKNIQYF. DNA for the CDR3: TGTGCCAGCAGATTTGGGACTAGCAAAAACATTCAGTACTTC.

This clonotype came up many times. The chain carries TRBV4-3 and TRBJ2-3, with 8 bases identical to TRBD2. Trimming took 5 bases from V and 3 from J; bases not matched to a gene: 7. The germline gives CDR1 LGHNA, CDR2 YSLEER. The CDR3 runs to 15 residues. The DNA for the CDR3 is TGCGCCAGCAGCTCTAGAGCGGGAGTAACAGATACGCAGTATTTT. This gives the protein CASSSRAGVTDTQYF.

The chain links TRBV18 to TRBJ2-5; possible D gene TRBD2, 6 bases. This CDR3 is built from 14 residues. Germline CDR1 KGHSH, CDR2 LQKENI. Trimming stripped 3 bases from V and 2 bases from J, with 10 bases between. CDR3 sequence reads: CASSPRDSQETQYF. The CDR3 nucleotides are TGTGCCAGCTCACCCCGGGACTCTCAAGAGACCCAGTACTTC.

This clonotype was detected many times. The chain uses TRBV12-3 or TRBV12-4 and TRBJ2-1; TRBD1 agrees at 12 bases. This CDR3 spans 15 amino acids. Trimming at V came to 5 bases and at J to 6 bases, leaving 5 bases not matched to a gene. In nucleotides, the CDR3 is TGTGCCAGCAGTCCCGGGACAGGGGGCGTCAATGAGCAGTTCTTC. Translation gives CASSPGTGGVNEQFF.

This clonotype showed up just a few times. V and J are TRBV5-5 and TRBJ2-1; TRBD2 matches 9 bases. The CDR3 consists of 18 residues. V shed 3 bases and J 4 bases; nucleotides not matched to a gene: 14. The germline V gene encodes CDR1 SGHKS and CDR2 YYEKEE (reference sequence). CDR3 coding DNA: TGTGCCAGCAGCTCCCTCCCCGGGGCTAGCGGGACTTACAATGAGCAGTTCTTC. This encodes CASSSLPGASGTYNEQFF.

This clonotype was seen ten or more times. The chain carries TRBV29-1 and TRBJ2-7; TRBD2 matches 7 bases. Germline V gene data show CDR1 as SQVTM and CDR2 as ANQGSEA. The CDR3 sequence is 13 residues long. The ends lost 5 bases at V and 0 bases at J; junction bases unmatched: 4. The CDR3 bases are TGCAGCGTTTACACGGGAGGCTCCTACGAGCAGTACTTC. Protein sequence: CSVYTGGSYEQYF.

In this sample, this clonotype turned up many times. The chain couples TRBV5-1 to TRBJ2-7, with D perhaps TRBD1 or TRBD2 (5 bases each). The V gene's germline CDR1 is SGHRS and CDR2 YFSETQ. V lost 4 bases to trimming and J lost 6 bases, with 17 bases between them. This CDR3 is built from 14 residues. The CDR3 is CASSNLGVGGEQYF. In DNA form, the CDR3 reads TGCGCCAGCAGCAACTTGGGGGTTGGGGGCGAGCAGTACTTC. Drawing the rest from reference TRBV5-1 and TRBJ2-7, the complete variable domain is KAGVTQTPRYLIKTRGQQVTLSCSPISGHRSVSWYQQTPGQGLQFLFEYFSETQRNKGNFPGRFSGRQFSNSRSEMNVSTLELGDSALYLCASSNLGVGGEQYFGPGTRLTVT.

This clonotype appeared many times. The rearrangement links TRBV28 to TRBJ2-7; perhaps TRBD1 as D (5 bases). The V gene's germline CDR1 is MDHEN and CDR2 SYDVKM. Trimming left V 6 bases short and J 3 bases short, with 9 bases between. CDR3 length: 12 residues. For the CDR3, the DNA is TGTGCCAGCAGCGTCAGGGTCTACGAGCAGTACTTC. It yields the protein CASSVRVYEQYF.

V is TRBV23-1 and J is TRBJ2-1; either TRBD1 or TRBD2 may fit D (5 bases each). TRBV23-1 is flagged as an ORF with uncertain function. The CDR3 extends over 11 amino acids. The V and J ends lost 4 bases and 13 bases respectively, with 11 bases between them. The CDR3 is CASSLRDGQFF. CDR3 coding DNA: TGCGCCAGCAGTCTCCGGGACGGTCAGTTCTTC.

This clonotype has a count of ten or more. V gene TRBV7-2 combines with J gene TRBJ2-3, with 9 bases lining up with TRBD2. V shed 9 bases and J 6 bases; nucleotides not matched to a gene: 13. This CDR3 is built from 15 residues. Looked up from germline, CDR1 is SGHTA and CDR2 is FQGNSA. The CDR3 bases are TGTGCCAGTTCGACTAGCGGAATAGGGGTGGATACGCAGTATTTT. Translated, it gives CASSTSGIGVDTQYF.

The sample holds many counts of this clonotype. The genes are TRBV25-1 and TRBJ2-5; no reliable D call. The CDR3 covers 15 residues. V lost 5 bases, J lost 1 base, and 14 bases lay in between. From germline, CDR1 is MGHDK and CDR2 SYGVNS. The CDR3 sequence is CASSIPGLPQETQYF. Written as DNA, the CDR3 is TGTGCCAGCAGTATTCCTGGGTTGCCCCAAGAGACCCAGTACTTC.

The V gene is TRBV6-4, the J gene TRBJ2-1, with 9 bases aligning to TRBD1. Germline CDR1 and CDR2: MRHNA and SNTAGT. Trimming took 5 bases from V and 10 from J; bases not matched to a gene: 15. The CDR3 has 16 residues. CDR3 in DNA: TGTGCCAGCAGTCCCTGGGACAGGGACGTTGTCAAGGAGCAGTTCTTC. Translated: CASSPWDRDVVKEQFF.

In its sample, this clonotype was seen many times. The rearrangement links TRBV9 to TRBJ2-1; 7 positions agree with TRBD2. Trimming took 3 bases from V and 8 from J; bases not matched to a gene: 8. CDR1 is SGDLS and CDR2 is YYNGEE in the germline V gene. This CDR3 is built from 14 residues. The CDR3 is CASSEERRGDEQFF. The DNA for the CDR3 is TGTGCCAGCAGCGAAGAGCGTCGGGGGGATGAGCAGTTCTTC.

This clonotype was counted a few times. The chain is built from TRBV20-1 and TRBJ2-7; D unclear. The CDR3 consists of 13 residues. The V gene's germline CDR1 is DFQATT and CDR2 SNEGSKA (reference sequence). The CDR3 protein is CTTARKNPYEQYF. The CDR3 DNA sequence: TGCACCACAGCAAGAAAAAACCCCTACGAGCAGTACTTC.

The sample holds many counts of this clonotype. V is TRBV30 and J is TRBJ2-2; D unresolved. V was clipped by 2 bases and J by 6 bases, with 13 bases between them. Looked up from germline, CDR1 is GTSNPN and CDR2 is SVGIG (reference sequence). The CDR3 sequence is 14 residues long. CDR3 residues: CAWSPRWGSGELFF. The CDR3 DNA reads TGTGCCTGGAGTCCCCGATGGGGTTCCGGGGAGCTGTTTTTT.

In this sample, this clonotype turned up many times. The V and J genes are TRBV6-2 or TRBV6-3 and TRBJ2-2; D is perhaps TRBD2 (6 bases). CDR1 and CDR2 (germline): MNHEY, SVGEGT. The CDR3 spans 15 residues. Trimming took off 6 bases at V and 3 bases at J, with 14 bases between the two ends. The CDR3 loop reads CASRKTGTHTGELFF. The CDR3 DNA reads TGTGCCAGCAGGAAGACCGGGACTCACACCGGGGAGCTGTTTTTT.

The sample holds many counts of this clonotype. V and J are TRBV28 and TRBJ1-1, with D perhaps matching TRBD1 (6 bases). V was cut by 4 bases and J by 2 bases, with 14 bases left in between. Germline V gene data show CDR1 as MDHEN and CDR2 as SYDVKM. CDR3 length: 15 residues. CDR3 nucleotides: TGTGCCAGCAGTTCAGGACAGAAATATAACACTGAAGCTTTCTTT. Protein sequence: CASSSGQKYNTEAFF.

This clonotype turned up a few times. V is TRBV6-5 and J is TRBJ2-7; 12 bases match TRBD2. The V segment lost 0 bases and the J segment 2 bases; nucleotides outside the gene matches: 2. Germline-derived CDR1 and CDR2 are MNHEY and SVGAGI. The CDR3 is 16 residues long. The CDR3 loop reads CASSYSTSGSPYEQYF. The CDR3 bases are TGTGCCAGCAGTTACTCGACTAGCGGGAGCCCCTACGAGCAGTACTTC.

Many counts were recorded for this clonotype. The V gene is TRBV6-5, the J gene TRBJ2-1; D possibly corresponds to TRBD2 (6 bases). Germline CDR1 and CDR2: MNHEY and SVGAGI. Deletions cut 6 bases from V and 5 bases from J, with 20 bases between. The CDR3 covers 16 residues. CDR3 sequence reads: CASRQQLGLTNNEQFF. Here the CDR3 DNA reads TGTGCCAGCAGGCAACAACTCGGACTAACCAACAATGAGCAGTTCTTC.

This clonotype was found many times. This rearrangement joins TRBV20-1 to TRBJ1-5; no reliable D call. The CDR3 runs 12 residues. Germline V lookup: CDR1 DFQATT, CDR2 SNEGSKA (reference sequence). V lost 0 bases, J lost 7 bases, and 7 bases lay in between. DNA of the CDR3: TGCAGTGCTAGAGATACGGGACAGCCCCAGCATTTT. Residues: CSARDTGQPQHF.